This T cell receptor (beta chain) derives from a study of cytomegalovirus exposure and HLA in healthy donors. The germline gives CDR1 SNHLY, CDR2 FYNNEI. This CDR3 is 14 amino acids long. V gave up 6 bases and J gave up 2 bases, with 10 bases separating them. PCR primers comprised 60 Vbeta and 13 Jbeta primers. The data were produced by immunoSEQ multiplex PCR, yet TCRdb's version contains in-frame clones alone and is incomplete. The table records about 200,000 clones, more than 60% of them present only once. Broader study findings: Researchers reported in a later analysis that a missense DCLRE1C variant was tied to TCR beta V- and J-gene trimming. The dataset shows that most TCR sequences were rare, while some public TCRs occurred in many donors.

Points on this clone: Antigen: not known. The same CDR3 is also encoded by other DNA sequences in this sample.

The chain links TRBV2 to TRBJ2-2; a weak D match, TRBD1 (6 bases). The sequenced material came from PBMCs. This TCR was sampled from a man between 50 and 59 years old in good health and CMV-seronegative. CDR3 loop: CASSGRGNTGELFF. The DNA for the CDR3 is TGTGCCAGCAGCGGCAGGGGAAACACCGGGGAGCTGTTTTTT.